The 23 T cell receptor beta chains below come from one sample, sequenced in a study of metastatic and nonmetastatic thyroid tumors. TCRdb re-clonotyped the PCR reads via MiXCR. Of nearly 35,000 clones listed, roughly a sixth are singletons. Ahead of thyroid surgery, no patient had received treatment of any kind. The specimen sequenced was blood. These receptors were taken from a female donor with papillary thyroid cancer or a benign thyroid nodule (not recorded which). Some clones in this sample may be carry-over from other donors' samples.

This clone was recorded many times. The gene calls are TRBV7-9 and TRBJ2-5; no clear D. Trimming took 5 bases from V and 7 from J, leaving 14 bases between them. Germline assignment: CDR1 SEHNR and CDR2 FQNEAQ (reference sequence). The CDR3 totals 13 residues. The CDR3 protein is CASSLDQLGTQYF. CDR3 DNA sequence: TGTGCCAGCAGCCTGGACCAGCTCGGGACCCAGTACTTC.

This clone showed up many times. The CDR3 spells CSARGGLGFGETQYF. In DNA, the CDR3 is TGCAGTGCTAGGGGGGGGCTAGGCTTCGGGGAGACCCAGTACTTC. This chain uses TRBV20-1 with TRBJ2-5, with D perhaps TRBD2 (7 bases). The CDR3 consists of 15 residues. Germline V gene sequence: CDR1 DFQATT, CDR2 SNEGSKA (reference sequence). Trimming left V 3 bases short and J 5 bases short, with 19 bases between.

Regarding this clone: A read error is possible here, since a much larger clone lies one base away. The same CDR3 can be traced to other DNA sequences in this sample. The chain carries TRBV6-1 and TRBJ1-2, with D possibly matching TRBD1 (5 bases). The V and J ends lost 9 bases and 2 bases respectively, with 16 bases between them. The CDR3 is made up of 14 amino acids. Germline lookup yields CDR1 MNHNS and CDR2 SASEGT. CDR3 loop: CASTGGAANYGYTF. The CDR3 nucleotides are TGTGCCAGTACAGGTGGCGCAGCCAACTATGGCTACACCTTC.

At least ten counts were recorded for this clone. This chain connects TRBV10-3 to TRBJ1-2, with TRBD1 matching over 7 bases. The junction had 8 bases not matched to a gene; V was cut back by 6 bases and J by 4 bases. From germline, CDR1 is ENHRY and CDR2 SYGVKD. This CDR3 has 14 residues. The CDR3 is CAIRPDRTSYGYTF. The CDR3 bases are TGTGCCATCAGACCGGACAGGACCTCCTATGGCTACACCTTC.

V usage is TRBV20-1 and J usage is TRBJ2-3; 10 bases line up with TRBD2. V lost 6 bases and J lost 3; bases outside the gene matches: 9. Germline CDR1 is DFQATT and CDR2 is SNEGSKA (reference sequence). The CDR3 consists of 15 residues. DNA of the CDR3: TGCAGTGCCTCCACTAGCGGGGCTAGAACAGATACGCAGTATTTT. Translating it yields CSASTSGARTDTQYF.

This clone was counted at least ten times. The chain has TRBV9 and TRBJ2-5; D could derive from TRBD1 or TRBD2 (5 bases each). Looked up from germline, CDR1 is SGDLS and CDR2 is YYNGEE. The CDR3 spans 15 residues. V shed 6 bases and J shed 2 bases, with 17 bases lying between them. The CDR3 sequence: CASNRNGAIQETQYF. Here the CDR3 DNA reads TGTGCCAGCAACCGGAACGGGGCAATACAAGAGACCCAGTACTTC.

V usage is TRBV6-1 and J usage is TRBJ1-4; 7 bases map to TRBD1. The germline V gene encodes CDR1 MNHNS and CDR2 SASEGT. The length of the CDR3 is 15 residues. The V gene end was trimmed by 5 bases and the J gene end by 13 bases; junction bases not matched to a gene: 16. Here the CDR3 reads CASSPPTGARQGLFF. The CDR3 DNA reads TGTGCCAGCAGTCCACCAACAGGGGCCCGGCAGGGACTGTTTTTT.

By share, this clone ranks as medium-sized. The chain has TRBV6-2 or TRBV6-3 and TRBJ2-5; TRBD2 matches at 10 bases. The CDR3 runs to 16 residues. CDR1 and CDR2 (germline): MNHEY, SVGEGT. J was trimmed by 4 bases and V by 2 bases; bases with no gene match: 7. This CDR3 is CASSYRAGGPTETQYF. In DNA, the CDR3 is TGTGCCAGCAGTTACAGAGCGGGAGGGCCTACAGAGACCCAGTACTTC.

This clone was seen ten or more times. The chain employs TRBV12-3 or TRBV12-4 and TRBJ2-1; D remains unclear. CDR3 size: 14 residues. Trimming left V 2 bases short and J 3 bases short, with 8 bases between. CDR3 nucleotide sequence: TGTGCCAGCAGTTTATCCGTAAGCTACAATGAGCAGTTCTTC. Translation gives CASSLSVSYNEQFF.

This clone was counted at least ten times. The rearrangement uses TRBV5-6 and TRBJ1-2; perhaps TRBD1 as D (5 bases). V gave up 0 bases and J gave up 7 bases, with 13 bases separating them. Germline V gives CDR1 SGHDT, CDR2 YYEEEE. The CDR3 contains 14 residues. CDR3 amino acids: CASSLERGSSGYTF. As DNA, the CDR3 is TGTGCCAGCAGCTTGGAGAGGGGTTCTAGTGGCTACACCTTC.

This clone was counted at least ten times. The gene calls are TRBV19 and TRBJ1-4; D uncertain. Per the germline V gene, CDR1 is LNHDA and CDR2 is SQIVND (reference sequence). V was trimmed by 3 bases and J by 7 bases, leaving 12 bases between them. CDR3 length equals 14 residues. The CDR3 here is CASSIGVSPEKLFF. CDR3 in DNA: TGTGCCAGTAGTATCGGGGTGTCCCCTGAAAAACTGTTTTTT.

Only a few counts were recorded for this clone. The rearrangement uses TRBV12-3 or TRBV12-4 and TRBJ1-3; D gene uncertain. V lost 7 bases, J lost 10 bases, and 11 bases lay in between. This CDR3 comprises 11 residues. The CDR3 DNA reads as TGTGCCAGCATGGTGCCGGGGACCATATATTTT. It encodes CASMVPGTIYF.

For the CDR3, the DNA is TGTGCCAGCAGGATTGGGACAGGGAACACCGGGGAGCTGTTTTTT. This sequence encodes CASRIGTGNTGELFF. The chain recombines TRBV27 with TRBJ2-2, with 8 positions matching TRBD1. Germline CDR1 and CDR2: MNHEY and SMNVEV (reference sequence). This CDR3 has 15 residues. The ends lost 6 bases at V and 1 base at J; junction bases unmatched: 4.

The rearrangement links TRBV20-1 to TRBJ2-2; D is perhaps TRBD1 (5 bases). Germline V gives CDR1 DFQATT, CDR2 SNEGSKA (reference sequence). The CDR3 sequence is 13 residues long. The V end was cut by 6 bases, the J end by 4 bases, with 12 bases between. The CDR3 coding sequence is TGCAGTGCGACGGACACCTCCACCGGGGAGCTGTTTTTT. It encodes CSATDTSTGELFF.

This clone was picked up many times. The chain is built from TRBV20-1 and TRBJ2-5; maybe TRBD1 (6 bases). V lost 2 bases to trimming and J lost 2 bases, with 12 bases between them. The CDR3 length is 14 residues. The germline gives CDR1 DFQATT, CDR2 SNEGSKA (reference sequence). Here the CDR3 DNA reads TGCAGTGCTAGAAGGACAGCTGTACAAGAGACCCAGTACTTC. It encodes CSARRTAVQETQYF.

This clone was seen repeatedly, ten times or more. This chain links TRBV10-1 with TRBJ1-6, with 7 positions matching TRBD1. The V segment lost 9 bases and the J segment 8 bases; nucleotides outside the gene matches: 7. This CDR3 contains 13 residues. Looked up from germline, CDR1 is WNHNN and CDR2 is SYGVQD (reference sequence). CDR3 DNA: TGCGCCAGTTCACGGGACAGTCATTCACCCCTCCACTTT. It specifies CASSRDSHSPLHF.

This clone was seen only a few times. The CDR3 sequence: CASSKTRSMNTEAFF. CDR3 DNA: TGTGCCAGCAGTAAGACAAGGTCCATGAACACTGAAGCTTTCTTT. V is TRBV6-1 and J is TRBJ1-1; D call uncertain. Trimming stripped 5 bases from V and 0 bases from J, with 13 bases between. The CDR3 totals 15 residues. Germline CDR1 is MNHNS and CDR2 is SASEGT.

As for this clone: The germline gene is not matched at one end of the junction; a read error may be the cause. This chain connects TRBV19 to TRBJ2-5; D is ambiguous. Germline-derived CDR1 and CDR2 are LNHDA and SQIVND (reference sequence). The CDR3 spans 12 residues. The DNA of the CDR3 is TGTGTCAGTAATGGACGCCAAGAGACCCAGTACTTC. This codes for CVSNGRQETQYF.

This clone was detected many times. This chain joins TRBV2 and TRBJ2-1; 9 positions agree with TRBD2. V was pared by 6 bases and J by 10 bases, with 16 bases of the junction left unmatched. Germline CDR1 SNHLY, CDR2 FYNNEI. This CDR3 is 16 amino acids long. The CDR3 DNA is TGTGCCAGCAGGGATCTTAGCGGGAGTCTCTACGGGGAGCAGTTCTTC. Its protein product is CASRDLSGSLYGEQFF.

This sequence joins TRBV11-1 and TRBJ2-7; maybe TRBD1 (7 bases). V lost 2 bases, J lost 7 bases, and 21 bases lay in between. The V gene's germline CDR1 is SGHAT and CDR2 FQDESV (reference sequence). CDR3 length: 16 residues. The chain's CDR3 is CASSLQGGGRAREQYF. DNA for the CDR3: TGTGCCAGCAGCTTACAGGGGGGCGGAAGGGCAAGAGAGCAGTACTTC.

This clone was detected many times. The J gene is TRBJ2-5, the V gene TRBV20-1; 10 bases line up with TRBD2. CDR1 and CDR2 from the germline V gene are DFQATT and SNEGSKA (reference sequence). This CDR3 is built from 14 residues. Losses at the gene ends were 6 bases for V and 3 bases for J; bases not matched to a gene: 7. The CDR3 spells CSASRLAGKETQYF. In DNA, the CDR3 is TGCAGTGCGTCGCGACTAGCGGGCAAAGAGACCCAGTACTTC.

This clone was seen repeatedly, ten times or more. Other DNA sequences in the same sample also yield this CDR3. The CDR3 region is CASSLNVLAGVGEQFF. Here the CDR3 DNA reads TGTGCCAGCAGCTTAAACGTCCTAGCGGGAGTGGGTGAGCAGTTCTTC. The rearrangement joins TRBV7-3 to TRBJ2-1; 10 bases match TRBD2. Per the germline V gene, CDR1 is SGHTA and CDR2 is FQGTGA. Unmatched junction bases numbered 9, after V lost 1 base and J lost 9 bases. There are 16 residues in the CDR3.

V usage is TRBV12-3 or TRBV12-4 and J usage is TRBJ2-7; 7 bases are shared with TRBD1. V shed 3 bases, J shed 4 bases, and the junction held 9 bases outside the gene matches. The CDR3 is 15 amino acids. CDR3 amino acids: CASSFVPGGRYEQYF. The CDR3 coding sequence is TGTGCCAGCAGTTTTGTGCCAGGGGGAAGGTACGAGCAGTACTTC.